The 18 T cell receptor beta chains reported below all come from one sample, sequenced in a study of blood T cell repertoires in COVID-19. Only in-frame clones appear in the TCRdb table, and some are missing; sequencing was by immunoSEQ multiplex PCR. The top ten clones hold approximately 20% of a sample with 230,000 or so clones, about 85% of them seen once. The sample was peripheral blood. These receptors were collected from a young man with active or convalescent COVID-19.

This chain uses TRBV27 with TRBJ1-2; a weak D match, TRBD1 (6 bases). With 5 bases removed from V and 0 bases from J, the gap between germline ends came to 10 bases. CDR3 length: 14 amino acids. CDR1 and CDR2 from the germline V gene are MNHEY and SMNVEV (reference sequence). CDR3: CASSPGQTNYGYTF. The CDR3 nucleotides are TGTGCCAGCAGTCCGGGACAAACTAACTATGGCTACACCTTC.

This clone was recorded only once. The V call is TRBV7-2, the J call TRBJ2-3, with 10 nucleotides matching TRBD2. V lost 4 bases, J lost 5 bases, and 9 bases stayed unmatched. This CDR3 contains 16 residues. Germline V gene sequence: CDR1 SGHTA, CDR2 FQGNSA. The DNA of the CDR3 is TGTGCCAGCAGCTACGGGGTAGCGGGGGGCGGAGATACGCAGTATTTT. Amino acid sequence: CASSYGVAGGGDTQYF.

This clone was counted only a few times. This chain links TRBV2 with TRBJ1-5; TRBD1 is a possible D gene (5 bases). The CDR3 length is 17 residues. Germline V CDR1 and CDR2: SNHLY, FYNNEI. Trimming shortened V by 0 bases and J by 6 bases, and 18 bases separated the two germline ends. The CDR3 region has the DNA TGTGCCAGCAGTGAAGCGCTTCATTTCAGGGTCCGTCAGCCCCAGCATTTT. Translating gives CASSEALHFRVRQPQHF.

The V and J genes are TRBV25-1 and TRBJ2-7, with a tentative D call TRBD2 (6 bases). Germline assignment: CDR1 MGHDK and CDR2 SYGVNS. This CDR3 has 14 amino acids. Trimming took 2 bases from V and 0 from J, leaving 8 bases between them. CDR3 DNA: TGTGCCAGCAGTGAAGACGGGAGCTCCTACGAGCAGTACTTC. Protein: CASSEDGSSYEQYF.

The chain combines TRBV6-1 with TRBJ1-2, with 9 bases that match TRBD1. The V gene's germline CDR1 is MNHNS and CDR2 SASEGT. With 3 bases clipped from V and 8 bases from J, the junction kept 10 bases outside the gene matches. The CDR3 runs 15 residues. The CDR3 here is CASSDPDRGVRGYTF. In DNA, the CDR3 is TGTGCCAGCAGTGATCCGGACAGGGGTGTAAGGGGCTACACCTTC.

V and J are TRBV30 and TRBJ1-5; maybe TRBD1 (6 bases). Germline values: CDR1 GTSNPN, CDR2 SVGIG (reference sequence). V was pared by 4 bases and J by 4 bases, with 20 bases between. The CDR3 has 16 amino acids. The CDR3 sequence: CAWNGGLESGNQPQHF. As DNA, the CDR3 is TGTGCCTGGAATGGGGGCTTGGAGTCCGGAAATCAGCCCCAGCATTTT.

The rearrangement links TRBV6-1 to TRBJ2-5; 9 bases fit TRBD2. After removal of 4 bases from V and 4 bases from J, the junction contained 10 bases not matched to a gene. This CDR3 has 16 amino acids. Germline V gene sequence: CDR1 MNHNS, CDR2 SASEGT. Here the CDR3 reads CASSAAGGGGVETQYF. The CDR3 DNA sequence: TGTGCCAGCAGTGCGGCGGGAGGGGGAGGCGTAGAGACCCAGTACTTC.

The chain joins TRBV4-3 to TRBJ2-1; 9 positions agree with TRBD1. The CDR3 totals 17 residues. With 0 bases clipped from V and 7 bases from J, the junction kept 10 bases outside the gene matches. The germline gives CDR1 LGHNA, CDR2 YSLEER. The CDR3 reads CASSQEVGTGRWNEQFF. In DNA form, the CDR3 reads TGCGCCAGCAGCCAAGAGGTTGGGACAGGGCGGTGGAATGAGCAGTTCTTC.

The chain is built from TRBV5-1 and TRBJ1-1; 8 bases align to TRBD1. The V gene end was trimmed by 4 bases and the J gene end by 3 bases; junction bases not matched to a gene: 5. This CDR3 is built from 14 residues. Germline CDR1 reads SGHRS; CDR2 reads YFSETQ. The CDR3 nucleotides read TGCGCCAGCAGCCCGACAGGGGCTGACACTGAAGCTTTCTTT. Its protein is CASSPTGADTEAFF.

The rearrangement joins TRBV5-8 to TRBJ2-7; the D gene is possibly TRBD1 (7 bases). The CDR3 is 14 amino acids. V was clipped by 4 bases and J by 4 bases, with 15 bases between them. CDR1 and CDR2 (germline): SGHTS, YDEGEE. The CDR3 here is CASSARDSTYEQYF. The CDR3 nucleotides are TGTGCCAGCAGCGCGCGGGACAGTACGTACGAGCAGTACTTC.

The J gene is TRBJ1-5, the V gene TRBV6-5; tentative D call: TRBD1 (5 bases). The germline V gene encodes CDR1 MNHEY and CDR2 SVGAGI. Between the trimmed V and J ends, which lost 8 bases and 0 bases, there was a span of 14 bases. This CDR3 has 15 amino acids. The CDR3 DNA is TGTGCCAGCGAACGACAGAATTATAGCAATCAGCCCCAGCATTTT. Protein product: CASERQNYSNQPQHF.

This chain links TRBV6-1 with TRBJ2-1; D is unclear. Trimming shortened V by 2 bases and J by 0 bases, and 17 bases separated the two germline ends. Germline CDR1 reads MNHNS; CDR2 reads SASEGT. The length of the CDR3 is 18 residues. This chain's CDR3 is CASSEISFGGSSYNEQFF. DNA of the CDR3: TGTGCCAGCAGTGAAATTAGCTTTGGCGGAAGCTCCTACAATGAGCAGTTCTTC.

The chain uses TRBV7-3 and TRBJ2-3; 9 bases line up with TRBD2. The V segment lost 2 bases and the J segment 3 bases; nucleotides outside the gene matches: 6. Germline V gene sequence: CDR1 SGHTA, CDR2 FQGTGA. The CDR3 spans 16 residues. The CDR3, as DNA: TGTGCCAGCAGCTTAGGTCTAGCGGGAATTACAGATACGCAGTATTTT. Translated, it gives CASSLGLAGITDTQYF.

This clone was observed once. The chain uses TRBV30 and TRBJ1-3; tentatively, D is TRBD1 (6 bases). V dropped 5 bases and J dropped 1 base, with 12 bases sitting between them. Germline V lookup: CDR1 GTSNPN, CDR2 SVGIG (reference sequence). This CDR3 region has 14 residues. Written as DNA, the CDR3 is TGTGCCTGGCTCGAGGACAGTTCTGGAAACACCATATATTTT. Amino acids: CAWLEDSSGNTIYF.

The chain has TRBV30 and TRBJ1-1; the D is unclear. Trimming removed 0 bases from V and 11 bases from J, with 13 bases in between. The CDR3 runs to 12 residues. The germline gives CDR1 GTSNPN, CDR2 SVGIG (reference sequence). The CDR3 nucleotides are TGTGCCTGGAGTGTCGGTGGAGGCGCGGCTTTCTTT. Protein sequence: CAWSVGGGAAFF.

The chain recombines TRBV5-4 with TRBJ2-1; the D is unclear. CDR1 and CDR2 (germline): SGHNT, YYREEE (reference sequence). V gave up 6 bases and J gave up 2 bases, with 9 bases separating them. The CDR3 runs 13 residues. DNA for the CDR3: TGTGCCAGCACCCGGTCTACCTACAATGAGCAGTTCTTC. Its translation: CASTRSTYNEQFF.

Comment on this clone: Other DNA sequences in the same sample also yield this CDR3. V gene TRBV7-2 combines with J gene TRBJ2-3; 9 nucleotides line up with TRBD2. The V gene end was trimmed by 5 bases and the J gene end by 3 bases; junction bases not matched to a gene: 3. CDR1 is SGHTA, CDR2 FQGNSA, per germline. The CDR3 is 14 residues long. The CDR3 region is CASSLGLATDTQYF. The CDR3 DNA follows: TGTGCCAGCAGCCTGGGACTAGCTACAGATACGCAGTATTTT.

J is TRBJ2-5 and V is TRBV2; 10 bases are a match to TRBD2. The ends lost 5 bases at V and 7 bases at J; junction bases unmatched: 7. The CDR3 sequence is 14 residues long. CDR1 SNHLY and CDR2 FYNNEI come from the germline V gene. CDR3 residues: CASSSGRGAGTQYF. CDR3 DNA: TGTGCCAGCAGTAGCGGGAGGGGGGCTGGGACCCAGTACTTC.